The next 8 T cell receptor beta chains were all read from a single sample in a study of T cell responses to AZD1222 COVID-19 vaccine. Method: immunoSEQ multiplex PCR; TCRdb's copy keeps in-frame clones and lacks some. Of around 140,000 clones in the sample, roughly 93% were seen once. The sample here was peripheral blood, taken on day 0 of AZD1222 vaccination. Receptors originate from an adult in good health.

The J gene is TRBJ2-3, the V gene TRBV20-1; the D call may be TRBD1 or TRBD2 (6 bases each). Trimming left V 3 bases short and J 2 bases short, with 15 bases between. CDR1 and CDR2 from the germline V gene are DFQATT and SNEGSKA (reference sequence). CDR3 length: 15 residues. The CDR3 is CSASSGARPTDTQYF. The CDR3 DNA is TGCAGTGCTAGTTCGGGGGCGCGGCCCACAGATACGCAGTATTTT.

V is TRBV19 and J is TRBJ1-1; TRBD1 is a possible D gene (5 bases). This CDR3 contains 13 residues. Germline lookup yields CDR1 LNHDA and CDR2 SQIVND (reference sequence). Trimming took off 8 bases at V and 1 base at J, with 11 bases between the two ends. The CDR3 DNA is TGTGCCAGTCTTAGGGGTCAGAACACTGAAGCTTTCTTT. It translates to CASLRGQNTEAFF.

The V gene is TRBV28, the J gene TRBJ2-4; unclear D gene. Germline CDR1 reads MDHEN; CDR2 reads SYDVKM. CDR3 length equals 15 residues. The V end lost 5 bases, the J end lost 8 bases, and 19 bases lay between the germline ends. The CDR3 region has the DNA TGTGCCAGCAGTCCTATCCTACGGGTCAAGGACATTCAGTACTTC. Translating it yields CASSPILRVKDIQYF.

The chain has TRBV5-4 and TRBJ1-4, with 8 positions matching TRBD1. The CDR3 runs 15 residues. Trimming removed 5 bases from V and 10 bases from J; junction bases left unmatched: 13. CDR1 and CDR2 (germline): SGHNT, YYREEE (reference sequence). The CDR3 sequence is CASSYQGAMEGKLFF. As DNA, the CDR3 is TGTGCCAGCAGTTACCAGGGGGCGATGGAAGGAAAACTGTTTTTT. The whole variable domain, remainder taken from reference TRBV5-4 and TRBJ1-4, is ETGVTQSPTHLIKTRGQQVTLRCSSQSGHNTVSWYQQALGQGPQFIFQYYREEENGRGNFPPRFSGLQFPNYSSELNVNALELDDSALYLCASSYQGAMEGKLFFGSGTQLSVL.

The chain links TRBV6-2 or TRBV6-3 to TRBJ2-1, with 8 bases matching TRBD2. In germline, CDR1 is MNHEY, CDR2 SVGEGT. This CDR3 comprises 21 residues. V lost 0 bases and J lost 4; bases outside the gene matches: 20. In DNA, the CDR3 is TGTGCCAGCAGTTACTCCGTCCGTACCGGTTTAGCGGGAAAATTGTACAATGAGCAGTTCTTC. Its protein product is CASSYSVRTGLAGKLYNEQFF.

The DNA for the CDR3 is TGTGCCAGTAGTATGGGACAGAAGCACGAGCAGTACTTC. Translating it yields CASSMGQKHEQYF. The chain links TRBV19 to TRBJ2-7; 7 nucleotides match TRBD1. Germline CDR1 reads LNHDA; CDR2 reads SQIVND (reference sequence). J lost 5 bases, V lost 3 bases, and 4 bases had no gene match. This CDR3 comprises 13 residues.

V gene TRBV28 combines with J gene TRBJ2-1; 11 bases fit TRBD2. CDR3 length equals 16 residues. Trimming removed 7 bases from V and 7 bases from J; junction bases left unmatched: 12. CDR1 and CDR2 (germline): MDHEN, SYDVKM. The CDR3 DNA reads as TGTGCCAGCACCCCTCTAGCGGGAGGTGGAGTGAATGAGCAGTTCTTC. This gives the protein CASTPLAGGGVNEQFF.

The chain combines TRBV6-5 with TRBJ1-2; D unresolved. The CDR3 totals 15 residues. Germline V lookup: CDR1 MNHEY, CDR2 SVGAGI. V dropped 4 bases and J dropped 0 bases, with 12 bases sitting between them. The CDR3 is CASSWTEGANYGYTF. The CDR3 DNA is TGTGCCAGCAGTTGGACGGAAGGAGCTAACTATGGCTACACCTTC.